This T cell receptor (beta chain) appears in the sequencing data of a study of blood T cell repertoires in COVID-19. Background on the study: T cells, B-cell-depleted T cells, or PBMCs supplied cDNA or gDNA.

Germline trimming cut 2 bases from V and 14 bases from J; bases unmatched to any gene: 6. This CDR3 spans 13 amino acids. The germline gives CDR1 LGHDT, CDR2 YNNKEL (reference sequence). In the original analysis: For nucleated cells, counts were estimated from reference gene primer amplification. Repertoires were generated with immunoSEQ multiplex PCR, while TCRdb's copy carries only in-frame clones and drops some. V, J and clone size were drawn from that table, and D and trimming were deduced from the DNA. The sample has over 45,000 clones, approximately 91% seen once. The source is a man aged 60-69 years with active COVID-19. This sequence joins TRBV3-1 (or the pseudogene TRBV3-2) and TRBJ2-1, with 10 positions matching TRBD1. Sequencing used peripheral blood. The CDR3 DNA follows: TGTGCCAGCAGCCAAAGGTCGGGACAGGGGAAGTTCTTC. Translated: CASSQRSGQGKFF.